This T cell receptor (beta chain) derives from a study of T cell responses to AZD1222 COVID-19 vaccine. TCRdb keeps only in-frame clones here, not all; method: immunoSEQ multiplex PCR. In the table there are about 4,800 clones, over 75% of which are singletons. The CDR3 is 14 amino acids. Trimming removed 0 bases at V and 4 bases at J, with 6 bases between. Germline V gene lookup returns CDR1 KGHSH and CDR2 LQKENI. V usage is TRBV18 and J usage is TRBJ2-2; no firm D call. The clonotype was recovered from an adult who received the AZD1222 COVID-19 vaccine. Sequencing was performed on peripheral blood, taken 28 days after the second AZD1222 dose. CDR3 residues: CASSPPGFTGELFF. The CDR3 region has the DNA TGTGCCAGCTCACCACCGGGATTCACCGGGGAGCTGTTTTTT.